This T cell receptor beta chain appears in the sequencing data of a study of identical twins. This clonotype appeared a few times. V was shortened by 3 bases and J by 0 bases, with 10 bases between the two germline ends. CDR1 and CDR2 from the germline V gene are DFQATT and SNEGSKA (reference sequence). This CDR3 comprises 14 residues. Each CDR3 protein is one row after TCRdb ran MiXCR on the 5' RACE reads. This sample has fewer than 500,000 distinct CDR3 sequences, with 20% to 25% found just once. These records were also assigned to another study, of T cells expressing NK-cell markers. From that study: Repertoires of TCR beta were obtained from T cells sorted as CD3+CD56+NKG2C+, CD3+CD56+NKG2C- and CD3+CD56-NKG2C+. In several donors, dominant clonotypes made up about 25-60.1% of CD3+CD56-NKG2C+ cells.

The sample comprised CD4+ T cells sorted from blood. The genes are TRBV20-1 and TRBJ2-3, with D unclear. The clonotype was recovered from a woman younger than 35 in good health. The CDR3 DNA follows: TGCAGTGCTAGTAGGATCCTTAGCACAGATACGCAGTATTTT. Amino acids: CSASRILSTDTQYF.